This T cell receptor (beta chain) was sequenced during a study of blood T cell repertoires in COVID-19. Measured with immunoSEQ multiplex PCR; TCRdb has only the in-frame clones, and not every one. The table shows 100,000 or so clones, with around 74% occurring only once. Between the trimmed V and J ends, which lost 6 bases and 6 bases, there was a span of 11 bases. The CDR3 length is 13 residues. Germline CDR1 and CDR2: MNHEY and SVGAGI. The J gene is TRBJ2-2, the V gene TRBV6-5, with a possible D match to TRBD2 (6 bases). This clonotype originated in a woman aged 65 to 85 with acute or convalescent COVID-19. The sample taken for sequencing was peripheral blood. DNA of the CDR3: TGTGCCAGCAGCGGGACTGTATCCGGGGAGCTGTTTTTT. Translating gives CASSGTVSGELFF.